This T cell receptor beta chain appears in the sequencing data of a study of shared clonotypes between healthy human individuals (TCRdb year 2020). For the study in its entirety: The cohort comprised a couple of women and three men aged 18 to 49 years. Blood TCR repertoires of roughly five healthy adults were deeply sequenced to estimate repertoire size and the extent of clonotype sharing between individuals. Per donor, three plates each were used for CD4 naive and CD4 memory, two for CD8 naive, and one for CD8 memory. To increase sequencing depth and limit assay-specific biases, TCR repertoire library preparation and sequencing were carried out by different laboratories using diverse techniques. Leukapheresis yielded between about 0.9 and 10 billion PBMCs per donor. Paper-wide results and their limitations: Because the study included a small number of donors, the genetic and exposure-history diversity represented was limited. Based on pairwise subsampling, the degree of clonotype sharing among donors was expected to be affected by sequencing depth. Clonotypes shared by all four sorted-subset donors showed higher generation probabilities than non-shared clonotypes. Sampling was restricted to blood, and TCR repertoires in tissue are likely to differ from TCR repertoires in blood. Rarefaction of sorted-subset datasets indicated incomplete sequencing despite the large sequencing depth. When four donors were compared, the shared fraction of clonotypes was about 5% for naive CD4, around 4% for naive CD8, roughly 2.5% for memory CD4, and about 0.36% for memory CD8. Naive subsets generally had larger estimated clonotype richness than memory subsets.

This clone has only one observation. Its antigen target is currently unknown. Base qualities are not provided; no much larger clone lies one nucleotide away. CD8 naive samples were obtained by positive selection for CCR7 among CD45RO-negative cells, yielding a CD45RA+CCR7+ population from which TemRA cells were excluded. Healthy HIV-negative adults with no recently reported acute infections or vaccinations were included as donors. Only Caucasian adults living in Nashville, Tennessee, USA were represented among the donors. Blood was obtained by leukapheresis, after which PBMCs were separated by Ficoll-Histopaque density gradient centrifugation and cryopreserved in liquid nitrogen vapor phase. Analytical flow cytometry was used to check the purity and quantity of every magnetically sorted T cell population. Genomic DNA was isolated from each sorted fraction and quantified by UV absorbance on a Nanodrop 2000c.

Using the deep immunoSEQ assay, multiplex PCR amplified TCR CDR3 regions from genomic DNA. Extracted genomic DNA from each cell subset was spread evenly across all wells of several immunoSEQ 96-well plates, with each plate serving as a replicate. Each replicate PCR for sorted subsets received around 200 ng genomic DNA, equal to about 30,000 T cell genomes. Purified libraries were measured with a Qubit 3.0 fluorometer, size-checked on a Bioanalyzer 2100, and measured again with the KAPA Library Quantification kit. Each immunoSEQ 96-well plate was sequenced on its own single-read 150-cycle Illumina NextSeq 550 flow cell. From the authors' description of their analysis: The immunoSEQ output contained only junctional sequences without quality scores, so filtering could not match that applied to full-length reads. To assign V/J genes and CDR3, sequences were annotated using PyIR, a Python wrapper for IgBLAST v1.9, with IMGT germline references. Reads were removed for weak V/J assignments (E-value above 1e-6), missing CDR3, stop codons, out-of-frame junctions, or ambiguous translated residues. V3J clonotypes were defined as sequences sharing the same inferred V gene, J gene, and CDR3 amino acid sequence. To compute the percentage overlap between repertoires, the number of shared unique clonotypes was divided by the size of the smaller repertoire. RTK rarefaction, the Chao1 estimator, and Recon v2.1 estimates of unobserved clonotypes were used to assess repertoire richness. OLGA was used to compute generation probabilities for all TCRbeta clonotypes that the gDNA method yielded from a handful of donors. The table comes from immuneACCESS by way of TCRdb, which keeps in-frame sequences with V and J called. Part of the clones is missing from these tables; in studies checked, under half for an unresolved V gene and the rest for unknown reasons. The DNA gave D and trimming, while V, J and clone size come from that table. For this sample the table gives roughly 590,000 clones, of which roughly 96% were detected only once. The top ten constitute around 0.11% of the sample.

V loses 3 bases of germline sequence and J loses 5 bases, and the interval between the two ends is 10 bases. Including the terminal cysteine and phenylalanine, the CDR3 comprises 13 residues. CDR3 DNA only is kept here, 39 bases in frame from base 1. CDR1 MNHEY and CDR2 SMNVEV are derived from the germline V gene (reference sequence). Sequencing was carried out using naive CD8+ T cells sorted from blood. Explained via the paper, the cell subset or site label denotes: CD45RA+CCR7+. This sequence uses TRBV27 and TRBJ1-1, with TRBD1 tentatively as D gene (5 bases match). This TCR came from a woman in her twenties or thirties in good health. At the DNA level, the sequence is TGTGCCAGCAGTTTCGGGGGAAGGACTGAAGCTTTCTTT. Its translation reads: CASSFGGRTEAFF.